This T cell receptor beta chain appears in the sequencing data of a study of beta chain features in type 1 diabetes. Broader study findings: Naive, central memory and regulatory TCRB repertoires appeared more similar among patients than healthy donors. Significant though moderate, a shortening of TCRB CDR3s appeared in all four CD4+ subsets of Type 1 diabetes patients. Insertions at VDJ junctions were less frequent in type 1 diabetes patients. These patients also deleted more nucleotides at the same junctions.

The entirety of the isolated RNA underwent reverse transcription, so expressed TCRB transcripts were sequenced. Method: immunoSEQ multiplex PCR; TCRdb's copy keeps in-frame clones and lacks some. This table holds 300,000 or so clones, approximately 14% found once. This CDR3 has 14 amino acids. J lost 2 bases, V lost 4 bases, and 6 bases had no gene match. CDR1 SGHNT and CDR2 YYREEE come from the germline V gene (reference sequence). A single heparinised draw of roughly 110 mL on average was taken per donor. There are a few counts of this clone. What it binds is not known. This receptor was obtained from a young man with type 1 diabetes. The sequenced sample consisted of naive CD4+ T cells from blood. This chain links TRBV5-4 with TRBJ2-7; 7 bases agree with TRBD1. The CDR3 nucleotides are TGTGCCAGCAGCCAGGGACAGCTACCCTACGAGCAGTACTTC. Encoded protein: CASSQGQLPYEQYF.